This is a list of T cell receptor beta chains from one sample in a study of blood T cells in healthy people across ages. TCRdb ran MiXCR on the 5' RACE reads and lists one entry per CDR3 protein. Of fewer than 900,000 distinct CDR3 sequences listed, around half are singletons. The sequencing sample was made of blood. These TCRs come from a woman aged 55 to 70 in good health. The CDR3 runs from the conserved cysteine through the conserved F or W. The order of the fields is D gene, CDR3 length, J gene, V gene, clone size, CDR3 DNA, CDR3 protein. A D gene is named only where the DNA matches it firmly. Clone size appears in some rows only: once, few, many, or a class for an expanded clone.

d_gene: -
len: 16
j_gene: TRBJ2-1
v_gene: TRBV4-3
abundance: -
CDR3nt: TGCGCCAGCAGCCAACAACCAGTAGCGCCCTACAATGAGCAGTTCTTC
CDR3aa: CASSQQPVAPYNEQFF

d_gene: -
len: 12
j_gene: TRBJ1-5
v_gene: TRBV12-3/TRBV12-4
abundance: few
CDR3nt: TGTGCCAGCAGCAACGGGTTTCAGCCCCAGCATTTT
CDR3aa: CASSNGFQPQHF

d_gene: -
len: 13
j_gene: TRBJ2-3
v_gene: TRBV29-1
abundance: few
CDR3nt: TGCAGCGTTGAAGTACAGTCCACAGATACGCAGTATTTT
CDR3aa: CSVEVQSTDTQYF

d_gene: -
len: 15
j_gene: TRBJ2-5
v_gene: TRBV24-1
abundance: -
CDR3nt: TGTGCCACCAGTGATTTTCAGGGTGGTGGAGAGACCCAGTACTTC
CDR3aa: CATSDFQGGGETQYF

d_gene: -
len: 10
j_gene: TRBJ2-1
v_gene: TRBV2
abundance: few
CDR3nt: TGTGCCAGCGAGGGAAACGCCCAGTTCTTC
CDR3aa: CASEGNAQFF

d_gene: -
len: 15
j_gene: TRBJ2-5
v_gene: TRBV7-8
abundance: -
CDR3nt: TGTGCCAGCAGCCCTGTCCATGACGTTTCGGAGACCCAGTACTTC
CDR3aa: CASSPVHDVSETQYF

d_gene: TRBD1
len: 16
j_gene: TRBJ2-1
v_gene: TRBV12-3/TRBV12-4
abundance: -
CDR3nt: TGTGCCAGCAGTTTAGTTGGGCAGGGGGATTACAATGAGCAGTTCTTC
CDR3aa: CASSLVGQGDYNEQFF

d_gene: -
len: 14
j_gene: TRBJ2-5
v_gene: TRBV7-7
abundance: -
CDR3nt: TGTGCCAGCAGCCCAGGAGCCAGAGGGGGGACCCAGTACTTC
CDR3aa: CASSPGARGGTQYF

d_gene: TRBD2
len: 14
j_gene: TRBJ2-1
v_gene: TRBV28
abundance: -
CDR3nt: TGTGCCAGCAACGGGGGAGGGCCCTACAATGAGCAGTTCTTC
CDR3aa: CASNGGGPYNEQFF

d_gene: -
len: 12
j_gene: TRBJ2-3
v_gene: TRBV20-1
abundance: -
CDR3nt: TGCAGTGCTAGATCTGGCACAGATACGCAGTATTTT
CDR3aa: CSARSGTDTQYF

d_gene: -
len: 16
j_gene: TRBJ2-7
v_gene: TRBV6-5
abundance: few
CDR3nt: TGTGCCAGCAGTCGGCGACCGGAAAGCTCCTACAATGAGCAGTACTTC
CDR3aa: CASSRRPESSYNEQYF

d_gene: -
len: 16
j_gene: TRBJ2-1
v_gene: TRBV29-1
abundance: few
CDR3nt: TGCAGCGGGGACGGGAGTGGATACGCCTCCTACAATGAGCAGTTCTTC
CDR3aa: CSGDGSGYASYNEQFF

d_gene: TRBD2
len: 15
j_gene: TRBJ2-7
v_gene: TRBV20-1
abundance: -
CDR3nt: TGCAGTGCTAGTTGGGTGGGAGGGCCTTACAATGAGCAGTACTTC
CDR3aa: CSASWVGGPYNEQYF

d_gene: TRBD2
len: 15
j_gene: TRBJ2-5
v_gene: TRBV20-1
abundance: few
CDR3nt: TGCAGTGCTAGAGACGCCCGGACTAGCGGGGAGACCCAGTACTTC
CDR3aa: CSARDARTSGETQYF

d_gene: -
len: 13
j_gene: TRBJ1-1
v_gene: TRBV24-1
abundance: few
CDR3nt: TGTGCCACCAGTGATTACCTAAACACTGAAGCTTTCTTT
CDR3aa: CATSDYLNTEAFF

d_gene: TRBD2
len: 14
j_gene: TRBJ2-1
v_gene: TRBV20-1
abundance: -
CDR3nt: TGCAGTGCTCCCCCTTTATTAGCGGGGGGAGGGCAGTTCTTC
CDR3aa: CSAPPLLAGGGQFF

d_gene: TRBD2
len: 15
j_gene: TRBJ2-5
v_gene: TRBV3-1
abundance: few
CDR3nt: TGTGCCAGCAGCCAAGGGACTAGCAGTCAAGAGACCCAGTACTTC
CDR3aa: CASSQGTSSQETQYF

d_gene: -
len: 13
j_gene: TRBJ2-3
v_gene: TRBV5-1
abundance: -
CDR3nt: TGCGCCAGCAGCAAGAGCCCCTCCGATACGCAGTATTTT
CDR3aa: CASSKSPSDTQYF

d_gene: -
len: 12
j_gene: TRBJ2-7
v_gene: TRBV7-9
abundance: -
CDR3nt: TGTGCCAGCAGCCCGGGGACCCTAGAGCAGTACTTC
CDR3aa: CASSPGTLEQYF

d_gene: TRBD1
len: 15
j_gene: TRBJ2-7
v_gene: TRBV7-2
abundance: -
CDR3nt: TGTGCCAGCAGCTTATTGGTGGACAGGGGTTACGAGCAGTACTTC
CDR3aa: CASSLLVDRGYEQYF

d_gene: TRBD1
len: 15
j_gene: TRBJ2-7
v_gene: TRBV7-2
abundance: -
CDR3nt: TGTGCCAGCAGCTTAGTTGGGACAGGGGGTTCCGAGCAGTACTTC
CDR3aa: CASSLVGTGGSEQYF

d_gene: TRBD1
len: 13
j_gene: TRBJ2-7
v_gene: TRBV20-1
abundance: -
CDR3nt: TGCAGTGTCGCACAGGGGGCTAGCGACGAGCAGTACTTC
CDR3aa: CSVAQGASDEQYF

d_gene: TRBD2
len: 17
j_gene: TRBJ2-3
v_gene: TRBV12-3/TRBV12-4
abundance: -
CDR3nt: TGTGCCAGCAGTTTTGGGGTGTCTAGCGGGAGGGCAGATACGCAGTATTTT
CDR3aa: CASSFGVSSGRADTQYF

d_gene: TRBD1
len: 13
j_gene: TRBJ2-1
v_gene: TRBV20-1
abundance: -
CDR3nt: TGCAGTGCCGGGACAGGTAACTACAATGAGCAGTTCTTC
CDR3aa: CSAGTGNYNEQFF

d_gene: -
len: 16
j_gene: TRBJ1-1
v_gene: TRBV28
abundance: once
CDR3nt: TGTGCCAGCAGTTTAGAATGGACGGGAAAAAACACTGAAGTTTTCTTT
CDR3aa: CASSLEWTGKNTEVFF